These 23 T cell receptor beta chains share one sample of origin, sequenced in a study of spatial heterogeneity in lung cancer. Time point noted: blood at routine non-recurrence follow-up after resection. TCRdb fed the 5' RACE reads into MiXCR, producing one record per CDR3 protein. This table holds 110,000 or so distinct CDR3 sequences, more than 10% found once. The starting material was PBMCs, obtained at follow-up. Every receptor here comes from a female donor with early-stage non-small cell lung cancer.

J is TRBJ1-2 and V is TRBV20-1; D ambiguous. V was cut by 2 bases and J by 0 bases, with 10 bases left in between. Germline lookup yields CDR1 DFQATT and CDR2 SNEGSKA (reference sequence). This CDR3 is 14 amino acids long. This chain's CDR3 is CSARMGSANYGYTF. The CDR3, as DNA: TGCAGTGCTAGAATGGGGTCTGCTAACTATGGCTACACCTTC.

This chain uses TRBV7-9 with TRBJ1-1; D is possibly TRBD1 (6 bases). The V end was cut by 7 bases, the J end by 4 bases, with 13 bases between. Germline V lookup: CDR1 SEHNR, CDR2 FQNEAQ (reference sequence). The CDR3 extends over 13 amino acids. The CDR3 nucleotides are TGTGCCAGCAACAAGGGGGGATCCACTGAAGCTTTCTTT. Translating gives CASNKGGSTEAFF.

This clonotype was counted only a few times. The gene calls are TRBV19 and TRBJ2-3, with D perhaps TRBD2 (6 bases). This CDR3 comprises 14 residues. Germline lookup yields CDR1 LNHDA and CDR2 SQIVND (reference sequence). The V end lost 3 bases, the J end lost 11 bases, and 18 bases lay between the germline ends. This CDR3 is CASSIGGLIPLQYF. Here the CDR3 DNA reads TGTGCCAGTAGTATCGGGGGTCTGATTCCTTTGCAGTATTTT.

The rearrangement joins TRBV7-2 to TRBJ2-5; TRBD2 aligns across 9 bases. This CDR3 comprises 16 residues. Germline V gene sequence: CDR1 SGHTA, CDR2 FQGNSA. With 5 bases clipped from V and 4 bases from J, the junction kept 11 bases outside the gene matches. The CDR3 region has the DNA TGTGCCAGCAGCCCAGGGGTAGCGGGAGTGGGAGAGACCCAGTACTTC. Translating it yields CASSPGVAGVGETQYF.

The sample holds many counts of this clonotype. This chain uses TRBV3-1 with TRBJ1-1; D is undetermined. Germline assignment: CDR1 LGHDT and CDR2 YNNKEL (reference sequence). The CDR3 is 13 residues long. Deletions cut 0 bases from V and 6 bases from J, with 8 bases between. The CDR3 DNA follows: TGTGCCAGCAGCCAAGATCGGCTCGCTGAAGCTTTCTTT. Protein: CASSQDRLAEAFF.

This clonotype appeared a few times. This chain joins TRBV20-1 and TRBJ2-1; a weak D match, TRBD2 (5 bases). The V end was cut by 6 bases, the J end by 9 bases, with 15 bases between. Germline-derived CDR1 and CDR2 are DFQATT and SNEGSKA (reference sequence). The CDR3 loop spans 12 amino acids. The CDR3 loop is CSARIWRPEQFF. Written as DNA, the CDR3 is TGCAGTGCACGAATATGGAGGCCTGAGCAGTTCTTC.

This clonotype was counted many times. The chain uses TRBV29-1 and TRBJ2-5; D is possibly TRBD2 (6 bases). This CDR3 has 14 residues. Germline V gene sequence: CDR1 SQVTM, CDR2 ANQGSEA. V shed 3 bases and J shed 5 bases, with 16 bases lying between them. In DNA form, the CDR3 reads TGCAGCGTTGATTTCCTGGGACTCCGCGAGACCCAGTACTTC. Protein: CSVDFLGLRETQYF.

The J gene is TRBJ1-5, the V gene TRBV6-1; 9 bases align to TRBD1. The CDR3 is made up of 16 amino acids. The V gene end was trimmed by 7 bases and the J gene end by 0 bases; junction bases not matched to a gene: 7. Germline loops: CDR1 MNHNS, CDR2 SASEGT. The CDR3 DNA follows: TGTGCCAGCACCAGCGGGACAGGGAATAGCAATCAGCCCCAGCATTTT. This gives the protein CASTSGTGNSNQPQHF.

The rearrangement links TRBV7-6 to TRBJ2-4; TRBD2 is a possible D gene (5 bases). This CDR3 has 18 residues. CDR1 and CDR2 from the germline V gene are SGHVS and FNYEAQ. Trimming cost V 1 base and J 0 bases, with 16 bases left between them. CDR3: CASSLGFLTGSAKNIQYF. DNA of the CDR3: TGTGCCAGCAGCTTAGGTTTTCTGACGGGGTCAGCCAAAAACATTCAGTACTTC.

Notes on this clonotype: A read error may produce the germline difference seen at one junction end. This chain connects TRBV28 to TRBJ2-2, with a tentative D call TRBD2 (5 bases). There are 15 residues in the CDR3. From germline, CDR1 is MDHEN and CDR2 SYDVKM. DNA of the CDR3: TGTGCCAGCAGTCCCCGGGGAGCGAACACCAGGGAGCTGTTTTTT. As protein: CASSPRGANTRELFF.

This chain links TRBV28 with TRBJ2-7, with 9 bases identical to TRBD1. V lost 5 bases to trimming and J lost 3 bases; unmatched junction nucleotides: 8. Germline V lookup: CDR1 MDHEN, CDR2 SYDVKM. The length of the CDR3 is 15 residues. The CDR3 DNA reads TGTGCCAGCAGTCTGGCCGGGACAGGGAGCTACGAGCAGTACTTC. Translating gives CASSLAGTGSYEQYF. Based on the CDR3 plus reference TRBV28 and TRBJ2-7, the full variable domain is DVKVTQSSRYLVKRTGEKVFLECVQDMDHENMFWYRQDPGLGLRLIYFSYDVKMKEKGDIPEGYSVSREKKERFSLILESASTNQTSMYLCASSLAGTGSYEQYFGPGTRLTVT.

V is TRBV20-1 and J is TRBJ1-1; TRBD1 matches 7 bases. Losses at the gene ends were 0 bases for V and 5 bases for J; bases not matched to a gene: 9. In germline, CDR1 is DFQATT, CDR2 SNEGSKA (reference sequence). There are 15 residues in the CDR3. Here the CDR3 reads CSARDPQGRDTEAFF. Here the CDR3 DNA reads TGCAGTGCTAGAGATCCACAGGGGAGGGATACTGAAGCTTTCTTT.

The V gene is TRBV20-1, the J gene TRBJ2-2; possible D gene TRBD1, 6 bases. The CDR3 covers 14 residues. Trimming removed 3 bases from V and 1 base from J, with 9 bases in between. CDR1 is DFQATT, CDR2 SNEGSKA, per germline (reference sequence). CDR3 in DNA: TGCAGTGCTAGTCCGGGACAGAACACCGGGGAGCTGTTTTTT. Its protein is CSASPGQNTGELFF.

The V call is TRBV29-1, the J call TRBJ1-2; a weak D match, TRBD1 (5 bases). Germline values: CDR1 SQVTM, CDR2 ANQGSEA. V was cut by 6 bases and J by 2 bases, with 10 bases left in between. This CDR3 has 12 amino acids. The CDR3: CSVRQLNYGYTF. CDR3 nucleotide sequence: TGCAGCGTACGACAGCTGAACTATGGCTACACCTTC.

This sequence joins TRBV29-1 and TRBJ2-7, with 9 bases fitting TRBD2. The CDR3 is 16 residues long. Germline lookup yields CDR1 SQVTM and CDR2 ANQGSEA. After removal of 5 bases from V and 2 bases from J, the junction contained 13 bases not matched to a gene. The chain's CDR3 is CSVLSATSGYPYEQYF. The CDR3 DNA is TGCAGCGTTCTCTCTGCGACTAGCGGATACCCCTACGAGCAGTACTTC.

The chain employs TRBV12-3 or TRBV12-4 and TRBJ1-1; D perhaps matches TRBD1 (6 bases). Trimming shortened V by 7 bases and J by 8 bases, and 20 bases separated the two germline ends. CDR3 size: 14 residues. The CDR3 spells CASTNRVGGVEAFF. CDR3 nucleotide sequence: TGTGCCAGCACCAACAGGGTTGGGGGAGTAGAAGCTTTCTTT.

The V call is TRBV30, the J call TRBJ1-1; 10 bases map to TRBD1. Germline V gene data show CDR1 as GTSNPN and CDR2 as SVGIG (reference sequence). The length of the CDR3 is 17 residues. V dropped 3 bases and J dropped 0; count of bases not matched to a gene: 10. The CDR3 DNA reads TGTGCCTGGAGCGCGCTGGGACAGGGGAAAGTGAACACTGAAGCTTTCTTT. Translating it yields CAWSALGQGKVNTEAFF. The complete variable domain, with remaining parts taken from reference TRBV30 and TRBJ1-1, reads SQTIHQWPATLVQPVGSPLSLECTVEGTSNPNLYWYRQAAGRGLQLLFYSVGIGQISSEVPQNLSASRPQDRQFILSSKKLLLSDSGFYLCAWSALGQGKVNTEAFFGQGTRLTVV.

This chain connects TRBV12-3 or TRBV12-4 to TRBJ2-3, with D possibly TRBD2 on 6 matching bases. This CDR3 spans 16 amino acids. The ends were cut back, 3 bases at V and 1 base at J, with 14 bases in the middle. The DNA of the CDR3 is TGTGCCAGCAGTTTGGGTAGCGGCTACGGCACAGATACGCAGTATTTT. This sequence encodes CASSLGSGYGTDTQYF.

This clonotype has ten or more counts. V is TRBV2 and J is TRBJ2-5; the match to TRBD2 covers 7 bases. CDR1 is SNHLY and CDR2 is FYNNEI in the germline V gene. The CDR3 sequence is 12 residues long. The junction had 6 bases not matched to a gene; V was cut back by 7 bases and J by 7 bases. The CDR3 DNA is TGTGCCAGCATCCGGGACTACGGGACCCAGTACTTC. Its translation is CASIRDYGTQYF.

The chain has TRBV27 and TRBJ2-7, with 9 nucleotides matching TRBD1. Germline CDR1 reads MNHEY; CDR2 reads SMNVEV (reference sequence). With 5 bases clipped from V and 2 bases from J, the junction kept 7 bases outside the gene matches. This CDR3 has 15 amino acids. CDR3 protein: CASSPRTGVPYEQYF. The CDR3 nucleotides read TGTGCCAGCAGTCCCCGGACAGGGGTCCCCTACGAGCAGTACTTC.

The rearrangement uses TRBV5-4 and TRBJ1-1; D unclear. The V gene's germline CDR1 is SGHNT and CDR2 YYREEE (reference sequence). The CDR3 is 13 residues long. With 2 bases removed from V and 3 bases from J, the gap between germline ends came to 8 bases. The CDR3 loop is CASSFSGDTEAFF. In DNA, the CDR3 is TGTGCCAGCAGCTTCAGCGGGGACACTGAAGCTTTCTTT. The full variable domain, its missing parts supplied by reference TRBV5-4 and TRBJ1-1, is ETGVTQSPTHLIKTRGQQVTLRCSSQSGHNTVSWYQQALGQGPQFIFQYYREEENGRGNFPPRFSGLQFPNYSSELNVNALELDDSALYLCASSFSGDTEAFFGQGTRLTVV.

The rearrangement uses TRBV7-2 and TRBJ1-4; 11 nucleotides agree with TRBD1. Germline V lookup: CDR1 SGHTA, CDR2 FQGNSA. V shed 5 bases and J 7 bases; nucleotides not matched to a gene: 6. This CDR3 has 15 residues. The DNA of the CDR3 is TGTGCCAGCAGCCCTACTGGGACAGGGGGTGAAAAACTGTTTTTT. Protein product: CASSPTGTGGEKLFF.

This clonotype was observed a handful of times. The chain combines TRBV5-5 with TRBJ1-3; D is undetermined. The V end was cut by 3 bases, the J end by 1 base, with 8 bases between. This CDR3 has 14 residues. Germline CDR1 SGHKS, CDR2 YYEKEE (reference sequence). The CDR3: CASSSGISGNTIYF. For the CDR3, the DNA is TGTGCCAGCAGCTCCGGGATATCTGGAAACACCATATATTTT.